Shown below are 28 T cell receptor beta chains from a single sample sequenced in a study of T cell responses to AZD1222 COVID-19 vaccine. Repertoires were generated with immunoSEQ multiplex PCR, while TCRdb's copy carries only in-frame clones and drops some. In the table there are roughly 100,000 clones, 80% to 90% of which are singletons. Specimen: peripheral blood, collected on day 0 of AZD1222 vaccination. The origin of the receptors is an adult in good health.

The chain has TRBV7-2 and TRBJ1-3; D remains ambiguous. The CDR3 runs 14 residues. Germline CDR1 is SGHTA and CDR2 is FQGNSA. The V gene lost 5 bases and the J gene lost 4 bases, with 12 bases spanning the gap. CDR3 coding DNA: TGTGCCAGCAGCCCGGCGAGGCCGGGAAACACCATATATTTT. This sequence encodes CASSPARPGNTIYF.

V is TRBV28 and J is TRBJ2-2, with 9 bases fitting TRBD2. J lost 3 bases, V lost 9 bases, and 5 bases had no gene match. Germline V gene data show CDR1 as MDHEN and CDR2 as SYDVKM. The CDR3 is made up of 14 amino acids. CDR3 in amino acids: CASRLADYTGELFF. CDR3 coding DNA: TGTGCCAGTAGACTAGCGGATTACACCGGGGAGCTGTTTTTT.

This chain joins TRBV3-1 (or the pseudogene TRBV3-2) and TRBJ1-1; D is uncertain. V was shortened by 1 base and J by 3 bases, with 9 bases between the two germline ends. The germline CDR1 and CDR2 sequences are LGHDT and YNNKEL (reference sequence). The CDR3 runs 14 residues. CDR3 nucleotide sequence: TGTGCCAGCAGCCAAGCTGGAGCAGACACTGAAGCTTTCTTT. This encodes CASSQAGADTEAFF.

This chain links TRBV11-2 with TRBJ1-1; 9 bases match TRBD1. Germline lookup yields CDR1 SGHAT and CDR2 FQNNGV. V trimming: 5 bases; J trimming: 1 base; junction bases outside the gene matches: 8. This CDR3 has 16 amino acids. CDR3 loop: CASSPTGGVWNTEAFF. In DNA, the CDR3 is TGTGCCAGCAGCCCCACAGGGGGCGTATGGAACACTGAAGCTTTCTTT. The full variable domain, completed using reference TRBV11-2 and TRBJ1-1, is EAGVAQSPRYKIIEKRQSVAFWCNPISGHATLYWYQQILGQGPKLLIQFQNNGVVDDSQLPKDRFSAERLKGVDSTLKIQPAKLEDSAVYLCASSPTGGVWNTEAFFGQGTRLTVV.

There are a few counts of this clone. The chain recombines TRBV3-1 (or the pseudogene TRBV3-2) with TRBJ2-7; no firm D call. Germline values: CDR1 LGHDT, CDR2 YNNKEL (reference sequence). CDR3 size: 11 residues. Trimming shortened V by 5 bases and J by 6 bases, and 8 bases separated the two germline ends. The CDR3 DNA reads TGTGCCAGCAGCATGGGTGTCGAGCAGTACTTC. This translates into CASSMGVEQYF.

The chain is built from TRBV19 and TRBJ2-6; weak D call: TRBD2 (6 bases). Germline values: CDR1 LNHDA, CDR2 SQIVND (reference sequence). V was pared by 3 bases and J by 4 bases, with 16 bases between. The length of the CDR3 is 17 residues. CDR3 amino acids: CASSIEPGVRGANVLTF. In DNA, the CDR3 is TGTGCCAGTAGTATTGAACCGGGGGTCAGGGGGGCCAACGTCCTGACTTTC.

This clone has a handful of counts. In DNA, the CDR3 is TGCAGCGTTGATGGGCTAGCGGGAGGGGGGTACCAAGAGACCCAGTACTTC. It specifies CSVDGLAGGGYQETQYF. V and J are TRBV29-1 and TRBJ2-5, with TRBD2 matching over 12 bases. This CDR3 has 17 amino acids. The germline V gene encodes CDR1 SQVTM and CDR2 ANQGSEA. The V gene end was trimmed by 3 bases and the J gene end by 0 bases; junction bases not matched to a gene: 8.

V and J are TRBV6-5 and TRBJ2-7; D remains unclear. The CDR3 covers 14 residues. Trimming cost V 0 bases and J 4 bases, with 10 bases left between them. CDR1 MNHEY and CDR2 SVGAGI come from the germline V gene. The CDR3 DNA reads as TGTGCCAGCAGTTACTCACGGGCCCGTTACGAGCAGTACTTC. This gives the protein CASSYSRARYEQYF.

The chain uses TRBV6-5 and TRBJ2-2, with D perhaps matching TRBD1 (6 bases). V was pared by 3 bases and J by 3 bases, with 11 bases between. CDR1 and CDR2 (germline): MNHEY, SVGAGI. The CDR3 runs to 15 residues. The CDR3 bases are TGTGCCAGCAGTTATGACAGGACCTACACCGGGGAGCTGTTTTTT. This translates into CASSYDRTYTGELFF.

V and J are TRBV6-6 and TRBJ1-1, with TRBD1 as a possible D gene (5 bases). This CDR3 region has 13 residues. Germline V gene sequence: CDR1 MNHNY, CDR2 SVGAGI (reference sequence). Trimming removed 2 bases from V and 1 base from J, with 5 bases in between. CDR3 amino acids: CASSYGGNTEAFF. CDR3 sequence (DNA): TGTGCCAGCAGTTACGGGGGGAACACTGAAGCTTTCTTT.

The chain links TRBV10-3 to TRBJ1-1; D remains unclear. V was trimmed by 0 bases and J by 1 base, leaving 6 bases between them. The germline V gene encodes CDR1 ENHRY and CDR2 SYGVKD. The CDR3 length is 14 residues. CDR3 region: CAISESRGNTEAFF. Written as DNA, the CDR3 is TGTGCCATCAGTGAGTCACGGGGGAACACTGAAGCTTTCTTT.

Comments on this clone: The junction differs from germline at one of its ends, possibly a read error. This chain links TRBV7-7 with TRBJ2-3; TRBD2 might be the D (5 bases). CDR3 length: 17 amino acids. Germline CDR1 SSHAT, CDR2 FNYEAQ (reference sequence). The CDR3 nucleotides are TGTGCTAGCAGCTTAGCGCCCCTAACACCTAGCACAGATACGCAGTATTTT. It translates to CASSLAPLTPSTDTQYF.

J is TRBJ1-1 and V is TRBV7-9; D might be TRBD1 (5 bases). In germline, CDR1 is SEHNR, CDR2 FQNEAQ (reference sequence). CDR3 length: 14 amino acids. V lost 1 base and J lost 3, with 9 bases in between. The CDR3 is CASSLVGRDTEAFF. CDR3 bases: TGTGCCAGCAGCTTAGTGGGGCGGGACACTGAAGCTTTCTTT.

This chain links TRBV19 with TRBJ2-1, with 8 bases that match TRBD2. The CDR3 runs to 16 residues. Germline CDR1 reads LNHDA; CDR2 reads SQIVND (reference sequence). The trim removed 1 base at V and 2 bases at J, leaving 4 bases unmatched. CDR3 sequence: CASSIARGGPYNEQFF. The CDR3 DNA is TGTGCCAGTAGTATAGCCCGGGGGGGCCCCTACAATGAGCAGTTCTTC.

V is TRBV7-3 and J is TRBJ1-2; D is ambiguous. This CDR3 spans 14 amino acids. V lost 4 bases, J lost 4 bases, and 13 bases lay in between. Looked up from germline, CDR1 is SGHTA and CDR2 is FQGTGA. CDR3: CASSSPDQGYGYTF. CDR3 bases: TGTGCCAGCAGCTCCCCGGACCAAGGCTATGGCTACACCTTC. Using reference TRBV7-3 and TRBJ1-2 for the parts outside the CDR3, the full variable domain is GAGVSQTPSNKVTEKGKYVELRCDPISGHTALYWYRQSLGQGPEFLIYFQGTGAADDSGLPNDRFFAVRPEGSVSTLKIQRTERGDSAVYLCASSSPDQGYGYTFGSGTRLTVV.

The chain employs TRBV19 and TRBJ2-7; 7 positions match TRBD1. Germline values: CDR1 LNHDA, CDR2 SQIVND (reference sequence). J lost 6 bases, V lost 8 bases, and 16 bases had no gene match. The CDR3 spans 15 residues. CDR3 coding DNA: TGTGCCAGTCGAGGTCGTGGACAGGATATTGTCGAGCAGTACTTC. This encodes CASRGRGQDIVEQYF.

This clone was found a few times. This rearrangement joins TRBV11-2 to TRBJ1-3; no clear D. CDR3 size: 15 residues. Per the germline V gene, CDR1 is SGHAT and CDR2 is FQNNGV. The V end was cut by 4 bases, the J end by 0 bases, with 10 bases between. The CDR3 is CASSSRPGSGNTIYF. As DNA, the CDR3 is TGTGCCAGCAGCTCCCGGCCGGGCTCTGGAAACACCATATATTTT. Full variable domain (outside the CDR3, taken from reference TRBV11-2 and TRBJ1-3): EAGVAQSPRYKIIEKRQSVAFWCNPISGHATLYWYQQILGQGPKLLIQFQNNGVVDDSQLPKDRFSAERLKGVDSTLKIQPAKLEDSAVYLCASSSRPGSGNTIYFGEGSWLTVV.

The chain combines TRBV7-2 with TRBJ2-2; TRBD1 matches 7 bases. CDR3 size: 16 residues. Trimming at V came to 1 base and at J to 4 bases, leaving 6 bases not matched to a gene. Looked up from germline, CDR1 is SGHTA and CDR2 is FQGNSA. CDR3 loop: CASSLVKGASTGELFF. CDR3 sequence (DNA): TGTGCCAGCAGCTTAGTAAAGGGGGCCAGCACCGGGGAGCTGTTTTTT. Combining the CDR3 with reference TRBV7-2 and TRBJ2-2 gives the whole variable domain GAGVSQSPSNKVTEKGKDVELRCDPISGHTALYWYRQSLGQGLEFLIYFQGNSAPDKSGLPSDRFSAERTGGSVSTLTIQRTQQEDSAVYLCASSLVKGASTGELFFGEGSRLTVL.

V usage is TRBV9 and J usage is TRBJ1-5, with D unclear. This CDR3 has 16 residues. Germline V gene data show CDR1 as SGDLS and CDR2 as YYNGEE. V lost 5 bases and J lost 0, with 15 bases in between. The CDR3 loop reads CASSLEHLYSNQPQHF. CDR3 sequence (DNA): TGTGCCAGCAGTCTCGAACACCTCTATAGCAATCAGCCCCAGCATTTT.

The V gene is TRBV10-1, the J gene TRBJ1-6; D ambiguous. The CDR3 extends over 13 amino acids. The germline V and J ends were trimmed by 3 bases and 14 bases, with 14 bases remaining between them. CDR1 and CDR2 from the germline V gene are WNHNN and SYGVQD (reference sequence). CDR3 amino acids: CASSDTAAGTLHF. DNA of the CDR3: TGCGCCAGCAGTGACACCGCGGCGGGGACCCTCCACTTT.

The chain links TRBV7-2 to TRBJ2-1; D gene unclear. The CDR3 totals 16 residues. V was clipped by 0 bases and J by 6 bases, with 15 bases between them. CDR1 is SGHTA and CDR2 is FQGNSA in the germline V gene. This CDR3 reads CASSLAGTIPGNEQFF. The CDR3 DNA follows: TGTGCCAGCAGCTTAGCAGGTACGATACCCGGCAATGAGCAGTTCTTC.

The CDR3, as DNA: TGTGCCAGTAGTATTAGGGGGCCCGGACAGACCAACACTGAAGCTTTCTTT. As protein: CASSIRGPGQTNTEAFF. The V gene is TRBV19, the J gene TRBJ1-1, with 7 bases identical to TRBD1. CDR3 size: 17 residues. The V gene's germline CDR1 is LNHDA and CDR2 SQIVND (reference sequence). The trim removed 3 bases at V and 2 bases at J, leaving 12 bases unmatched.

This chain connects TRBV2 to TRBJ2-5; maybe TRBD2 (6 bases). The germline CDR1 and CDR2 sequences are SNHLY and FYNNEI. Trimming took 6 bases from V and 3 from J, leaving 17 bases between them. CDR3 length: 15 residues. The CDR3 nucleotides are TGTGCCAGCAGGAAGCATGGCGGGGTAAAAGAGACCCAGTACTTC. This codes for CASRKHGGVKETQYF.

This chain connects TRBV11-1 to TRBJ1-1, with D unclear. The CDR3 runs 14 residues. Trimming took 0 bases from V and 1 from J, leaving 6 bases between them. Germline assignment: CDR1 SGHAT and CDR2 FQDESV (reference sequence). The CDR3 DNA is TGTGCCAGCAGCTTAGCGCTGCAGAACACTGAAGCTTTCTTT. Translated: CASSLALQNTEAFF. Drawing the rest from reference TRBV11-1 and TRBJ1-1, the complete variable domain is EAEVAQSPRYKITEKSQAVAFWCDPISGHATLYWYRQILGQGPELLVQFQDESVVDDSQLPKDRFSAERLKGVDSTLKIQPAELGDSAMYLCASSLALQNTEAFFGQGTRLTVV.

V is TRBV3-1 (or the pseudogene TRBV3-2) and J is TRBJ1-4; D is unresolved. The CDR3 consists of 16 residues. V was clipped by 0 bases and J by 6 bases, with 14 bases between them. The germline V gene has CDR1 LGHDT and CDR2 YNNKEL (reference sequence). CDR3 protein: CASSQEFSSRDEKLFF. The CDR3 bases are TGTGCCAGCAGCCAAGAATTCTCAAGTCGGGATGAAAAACTGTTTTTT.

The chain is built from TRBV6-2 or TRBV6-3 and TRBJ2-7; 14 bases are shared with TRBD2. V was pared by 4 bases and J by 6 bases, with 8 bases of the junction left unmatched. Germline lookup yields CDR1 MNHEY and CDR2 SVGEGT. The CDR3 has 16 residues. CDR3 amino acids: CASSFMGLAGALEQYF. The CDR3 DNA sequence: TGTGCCAGCAGTTTCATGGGACTAGCGGGAGCTCTCGAGCAGTACTTC.

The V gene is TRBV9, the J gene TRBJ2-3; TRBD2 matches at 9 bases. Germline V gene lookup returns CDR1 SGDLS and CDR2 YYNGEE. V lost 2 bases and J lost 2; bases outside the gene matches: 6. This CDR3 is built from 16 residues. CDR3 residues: CASSVAGTSPTDTQYF. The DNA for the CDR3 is TGTGCCAGCAGCGTCGCCGGGACTAGCCCCACAGATACGCAGTATTTT. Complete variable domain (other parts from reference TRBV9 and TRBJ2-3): DSGVTQTPKHLITATGQRVTLRCSPRSGDLSVYWYQQSLDQGLQFLIQYYNGEERAKGNILERFSAQQFPDLHSELNLSSLELGDSALYFCASSVAGTSPTDTQYFGPGTRLTVL.

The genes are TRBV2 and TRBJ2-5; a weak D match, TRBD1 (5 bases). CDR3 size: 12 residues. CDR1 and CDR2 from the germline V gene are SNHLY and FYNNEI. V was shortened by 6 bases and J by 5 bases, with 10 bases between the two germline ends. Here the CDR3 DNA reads TGTGCCAGCAGGGGGCAGTGGGAGACCCAGTACTTC. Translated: CASRGQWETQYF.